This T cell receptor (beta chain) was captured by sequencing in a study of blood T cell repertoires in COVID-19. The assay was immunoSEQ multiplex PCR, and TCRdb's table has in-frame clones only and misses some. The sample includes some 59,000 clones, roughly 79% of them seen just once. The CDR3 loop spans 13 amino acids. Looked up from germline, CDR1 is SGHRS and CDR2 is YFSETQ. V was clipped by 0 bases and J by 3 bases, with 6 bases between them. The sequencing sample was made of peripheral blood. This clonotype was sampled from a woman aged 60-75 years with acute or convalescent COVID-19. The V gene is TRBV5-1, the J gene TRBJ2-5; the D is unclear. The CDR3 is CASSLDLKETQYF. The DNA for the CDR3 is TGCGCCAGCAGCTTGGACTTGAAAGAGACCCAGTACTTC.